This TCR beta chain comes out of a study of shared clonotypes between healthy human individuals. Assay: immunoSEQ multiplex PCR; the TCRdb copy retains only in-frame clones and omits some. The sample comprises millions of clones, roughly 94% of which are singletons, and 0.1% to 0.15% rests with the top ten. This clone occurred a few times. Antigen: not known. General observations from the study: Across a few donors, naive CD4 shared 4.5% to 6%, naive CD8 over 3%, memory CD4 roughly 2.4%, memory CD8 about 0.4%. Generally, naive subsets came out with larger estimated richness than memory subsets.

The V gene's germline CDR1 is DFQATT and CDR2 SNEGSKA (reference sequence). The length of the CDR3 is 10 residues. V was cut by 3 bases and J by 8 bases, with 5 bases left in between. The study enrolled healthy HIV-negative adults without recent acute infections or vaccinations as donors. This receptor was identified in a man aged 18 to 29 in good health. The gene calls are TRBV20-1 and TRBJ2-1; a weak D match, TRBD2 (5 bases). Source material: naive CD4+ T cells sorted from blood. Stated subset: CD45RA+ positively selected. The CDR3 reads CSASGDEQFF. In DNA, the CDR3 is TGCAGTGCTAGCGGGGATGAGCAGTTCTTC.